This TCR beta chain was identified during a study of monozygotic twins with inflammatory bowel disease. Whole-study findings and limits: Twins with IBD had fewer clonotypes in common with others than healthy twins, particularly during disease activity. IBD patients carried less diverse TCRbeta repertoires (inverse Simpson) than healthy co-twins.

With regard to this clonotype: Its antigen is not identified.

Germline CDR1 ENHRY, CDR2 SYGVKD. The CDR3 extends over 15 amino acids. TCRdb reprocessed the 5' RACE reads; each CDR3 protein has one entry and no DNA is given. The sample includes approximately 400,000 distinct CDR3 sequences. The sample comprised blood. V and J are TRBV10-3 and TRBJ2-7; the D call of TRBD1 rests on TCRdb alone, since no DNA is present to check it. The TCR was taken from a human donor with ulcerative colitis or Crohn's disease, or a healthy co-twin of an affected twin (not recorded which). CDR3 residues: CAISDGVGGDYEQYF.